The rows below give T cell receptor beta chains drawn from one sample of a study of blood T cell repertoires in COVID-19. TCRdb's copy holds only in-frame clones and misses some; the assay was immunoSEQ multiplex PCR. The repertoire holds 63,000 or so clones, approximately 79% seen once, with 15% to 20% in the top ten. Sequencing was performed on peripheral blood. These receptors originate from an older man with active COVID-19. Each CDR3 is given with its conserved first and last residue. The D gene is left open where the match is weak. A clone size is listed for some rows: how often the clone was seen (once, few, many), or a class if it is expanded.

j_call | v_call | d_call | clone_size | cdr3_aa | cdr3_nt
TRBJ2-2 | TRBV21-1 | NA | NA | CASSNGGTSGSPGELFF | TGTGCCAGCAGCAATGGGGGGACTAGCGGGAGCCCCGGGGAGCTGTTTTTT
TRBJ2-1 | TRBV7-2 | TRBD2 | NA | CASSSGLAGGNEQFF | TGTGCCAGCAGCTCGGGACTAGCGGGAGGCAATGAGCAGTTCTTC
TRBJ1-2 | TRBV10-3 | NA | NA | CAIRSGSGSGYTF | TGTGCCATCAGATCAGGTAGCGGATCCGGCTACACCTTC
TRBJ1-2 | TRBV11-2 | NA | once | CASSLGAVERGDGYTF | TGTGCCAGCAGCTTAGGAGCTGTAGAGCGGGGGGATGGCTACACCTTC
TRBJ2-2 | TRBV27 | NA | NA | CASRREQGTHTGELFF | TGTGCCAGCAGACGAGAACAGGGTACCCACACCGGGGAGCTGTTTTTT
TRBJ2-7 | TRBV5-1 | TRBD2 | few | CASSLRGDSYEQYF | TGCGCCAGCAGCTTGCGGGGGGATTCCTACGAGCAGTACTTC
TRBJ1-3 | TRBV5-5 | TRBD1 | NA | CASSWTGWSGNTIYF | TGTGCCAGCAGCTGGACAGGGTGGTCTGGAAACACCATATATTTT
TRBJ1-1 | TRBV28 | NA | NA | CASTGGLLNTEAFF | TGTGCCAGCACGGGGGGGCTTCTGAACACTGAAGCTTTCTTT
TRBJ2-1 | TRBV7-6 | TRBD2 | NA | CASSLIGRSSYNEQFF | TGTGCCAGCAGCTTAATCGGGAGGTCCTCCTACAATGAGCAGTTCTTC
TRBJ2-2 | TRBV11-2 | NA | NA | CASSHSSGSDTGELFF | TGTGCCAGCAGCCATAGTTCGGGAAGCGACACCGGGGAGCTGTTTTTT
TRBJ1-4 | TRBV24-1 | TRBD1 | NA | CATSGDRGPGEKLFF | TGTGCCACCAGTGGCGACAGGGGGCCTGGTGAAAAACTGTTTTTT
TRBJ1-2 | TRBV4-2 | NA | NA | CASSQEVRVYGYTF | TGTGCCAGCAGCCAAGAGGTCCGGGTCTATGGCTACACCTTC
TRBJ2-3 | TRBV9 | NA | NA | CASSSGTRLTDTQYF | TGTGCCAGCAGCTCTGGGACAAGACTCACAGATACGCAGTATTTT
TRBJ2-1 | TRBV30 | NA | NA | CAWRDRDNEQFF | TGTGCCTGGAGAGACAGAGACAATGAGCAGTTCTTC
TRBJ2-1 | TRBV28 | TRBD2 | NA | CASSFIYRTSGRGNEQFF | TGTGCCAGCAGTTTTATCTATAGGACTAGCGGGAGGGGCAATGAGCAGTTCTTC
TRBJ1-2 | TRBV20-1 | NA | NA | CSAPRQDGYTF | TGCAGTGCTCCTAGACAGGACGGCTACACCTTC
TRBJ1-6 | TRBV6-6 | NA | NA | CASSYSPVSYNSPLHF | TGTGCCAGCAGTTACTCCCCGGTTTCCTATAATTCACCCCTCCACTTT
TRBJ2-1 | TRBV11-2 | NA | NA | CASGRDGSYNEQFF | TGTGCCAGTGGGCGGGACGGCTCCTACAATGAGCAGTTCTTC
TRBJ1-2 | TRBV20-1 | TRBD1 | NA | CSASRTGGAYGYTF | TGTAGTGCTAGTCGGACAGGGGGCGCCTATGGCTACACCTTC
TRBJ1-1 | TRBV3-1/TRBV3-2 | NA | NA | CASSRTQKPNTEAFF | TGTGCCAGCAGCCGAACCCAGAAACCAAACACTGAAGCTTTCTTT
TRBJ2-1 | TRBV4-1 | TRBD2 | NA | CASSQLRVRTRDNEQFF | TGCGCCAGCAGCCAACTAAGGGTCAGGACTAGGGATAATGAGCAGTTCTTC
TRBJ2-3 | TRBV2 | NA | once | CASRGGAGQNVTDTQYF | TGTGCCAGCAGGGGAGGAGCGGGACAAAACGTGACAGATACGCAGTATTTT
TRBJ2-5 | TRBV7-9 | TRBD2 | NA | CASSLVAGLSQETQYF | TGTGCCAGCAGCTTGGTAGCGGGCCTGTCCCAAGAGACCCAGTACTTC
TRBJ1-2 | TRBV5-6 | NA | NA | CASSSAAGASGYTF | TGTGCCAGCAGTTCCGCGGCAGGGGCCTCTGGCTACACCTTC
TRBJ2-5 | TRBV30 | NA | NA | CAWSVYGTRYF | TGTGCCTGGAGCGTGTACGGGACTCGATACTTC
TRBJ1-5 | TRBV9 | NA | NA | CASGAGPSNQPQHF | TGTGCCAGCGGAGCGGGCCCTAGCAATCAGCCCCAGCATTTT
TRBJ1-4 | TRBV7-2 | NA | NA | CASSSTFGGRVNEKLFF | TGTGCCAGCAGCTCCACATTTGGGGGCAGGGTAAATGAAAAACTGTTTTTT
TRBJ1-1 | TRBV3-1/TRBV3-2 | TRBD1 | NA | CASSQGQGALNTEAFF | TGTGCCAGCAGCCAAGGACAGGGGGCTTTGAACACTGAAGCTTTCTTT
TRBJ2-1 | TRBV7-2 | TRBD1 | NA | CASSFGDRSVYNEQFF | TGTGCCAGCAGCTTCGGGGACAGGTCCGTTTACAATGAGCAGTTCTTC
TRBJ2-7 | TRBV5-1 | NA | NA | CASSQPSLMEYSYEQYF | TGCGCCAGCAGCCAGCCCTCATTAATGGAGTATTCCTACGAGCAGTACTTC
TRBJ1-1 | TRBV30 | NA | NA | CAWSVHIAFF | TGTGCCTGGAGTGTACACATAGCTTTCTTT
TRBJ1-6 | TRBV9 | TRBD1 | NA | CASSLMDRSSNSPLHF | TGTGCCAGCAGCCTCATGGACAGGTCGAGTAATTCACCCCTCCACTTT
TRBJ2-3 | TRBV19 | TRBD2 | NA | CASSDRGGGTDTQYF | TGTGCCAGTAGTGACCGCGGCGGGGGGACAGATACGCAGTATTTT
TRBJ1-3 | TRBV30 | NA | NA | CAWSGGSGNTIYF | TGTGCCTGGAGTGGAGGCTCTGGAAACACCATATATTTT
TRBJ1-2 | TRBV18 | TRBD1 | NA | CASSPRDRGAYGYTF | TGTGCCAGCTCACCTCGGGACAGGGGCGCCTATGGCTACACCTTC
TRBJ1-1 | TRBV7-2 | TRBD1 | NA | CASSLSPGQGAWQAFF | TGTGCCAGCAGCTTATCACCGGGACAGGGGGCCTGGCAAGCTTTCTTT
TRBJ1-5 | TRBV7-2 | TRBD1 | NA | CASSFETGLSNQPQHF | TGTGCCAGCAGCTTTGAGACAGGGCTCAGCAATCAGCCCCAGCATTTT
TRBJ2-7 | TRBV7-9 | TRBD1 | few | CASSLAGQAPYEQYF | TGTGCCAGCAGCTTAGCGGGACAGGCCCCCTACGAGCAGTACTTC
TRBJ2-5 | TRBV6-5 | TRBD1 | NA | CASSQTGVQETQYF | TGTGCCAGCAGTCAGACAGGGGTCCAAGAGACCCAGTACTTC
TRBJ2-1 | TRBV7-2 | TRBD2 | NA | CASSLSVIAGGLDYNEQFF | TGTGCCAGCAGCTTAAGCGTTATAGCGGGAGGGCTCGATTACAATGAGCAGTTCTTC
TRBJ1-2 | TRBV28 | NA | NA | CASSLLGQNYGYTF | TGTGCCAGCAGTTTATTAGGACAGAACTATGGCTACACCTTC
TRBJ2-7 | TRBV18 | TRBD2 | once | CASSYDTAGADEQYF | TGTGCCAGCTCATATGATACAGCGGGAGCTGACGAGCAGTACTTC